This T cell receptor beta chain was captured in a study of blood T cells in healthy people across ages. This clonotype was observed a few times. PCR was performed a second time for about 7 to 12 cycles using a sample-barcoded 5' primer and a J-beta primer mix. TCRdb independently ran MiXCR on the 5' RACE reads; one entry per CDR3 protein. This sample has about 760,000 distinct CDR3 sequences, with more than 50% found just once. The CDR3 spans 14 residues. Germline assignment: CDR1 SGHTA and CDR2 FQGNSA. V shed 2 bases and J shed 8 bases, with 15 bases lying between them. The chain links TRBV7-2 to TRBJ1-2; TRBD1 is a possible D gene (6 bases). Sequencing input: blood. The clonotype comes from a man between 40 and 49 years old in good health. In DNA, the CDR3 is TGTGCCAGCAGCTTACCGACAGGCCTGGGAGGCTACACCTTC. This gives the protein CASSLPTGLGGYTF. The variable domain in full, with the rest retrieved from reference TRBV7-2 and TRBJ1-2, is GAGVSQSPSNKVTEKGKDVELRCDPISGHTALYWYRQSLGQGLEFLIYFQGNSAPDKSGLPSDRFSAERTGGSVSTLTIQRTQQEDSAVYLCASSLPTGLGGYTFGSGTRLTVV.